The clone carrying this TCR beta chain appeared a single time. This entry comes from a study of human versus mouse CDR3 diversity and MHC coevolution. Naive CD4 T cells were sorted as CD45RO-negative, CD62L-positive. The CDR3 runs to 15 residues. Trimming stripped 1 base from V and 2 bases from J, with 12 bases between. Per germline, CDR1 MGHDK and CDR2 SYGVNS. Generated by immunoSEQ multiplex PCR, the TCRdb table keeps only in-frame clones and is missing some. The sample has roughly 81,000 clones; just over 90% are singletons. This sequence was found in a person aged 25 to 69 in good health. The V gene is TRBV25-1, the J gene TRBJ2-7; no clear D gene. Sample: naive CD4+ T cells from blood. Subset given: CD45RO-negative CD62L-positive naive CD4 T cells. The chain's CDR3 is CASSELGSQAYEQYF. The CDR3 DNA follows: TGTGCCAGCAGTGAATTGGGCAGCCAAGCCTACGAGCAGTACTTC.